Presented here are 6 T cell receptor beta chains from one specimen sequenced in a study of T cell repertoires in cytomegalovirus infection. TCRdb recomputed calls from the reads with MiXCR, one row per CDR3 protein. The table records some 600,000 distinct CDR3 sequences, 20% to 30% of them present only once. The specimen sequenced was CD8+ T cells from PBMCs. The receptors were sampled from a human donor in good health (CMV status not recorded). Some clones in this sample may be carry-over from other donors' samples.

This rearrangement joins TRBV28 to TRBJ1-2; 10 bases line up with TRBD1. This CDR3 has 16 amino acids. Germline V gene lookup returns CDR1 MDHEN and CDR2 SYDVKM. The V gene end was trimmed by 5 bases and the J gene end by 4 bases; junction bases not matched to a gene: 10. CDR3 loop: CASSEWEGTGVYGYTF. The CDR3 DNA is TGTGCCAGCAGTGAGTGGGAAGGGACAGGGGTCTATGGCTACACCTTC.

This clonotype was seen a few times. The V and J genes are TRBV7-9 and TRBJ1-2, with D tentatively TRBD1 (5 bases). The germline V gene has CDR1 SEHNR and CDR2 FQNEAQ (reference sequence). V lost 5 bases to trimming and J lost 6 bases, with 16 bases between them. The CDR3 runs 14 residues. CDR3 DNA sequence: TGTGCCAGCAGCCCACCCACAGGCTCCGATGGCTACACCTTC. It yields the protein CASSPPTGSDGYTF.

This rearrangement joins TRBV6-2 or TRBV6-3 to TRBJ1-1, with unresolved D. V lost 4 bases, J lost 1 base, and 10 bases lay in between. This CDR3 comprises 14 residues. CDR1 and CDR2 (germline): MNHEY, SVGEGT. The CDR3 sequence: CASSSRVGNTEAFF. In DNA form, the CDR3 reads TGTGCCAGCAGTTCCCGAGTGGGGAACACTGAAGCTTTCTTT.

This rearrangement joins TRBV19 to TRBJ1-4; D call uncertain. Germline CDR1 reads LNHDA; CDR2 reads SQIVND (reference sequence). V was trimmed by 8 bases and J by 7 bases, leaving 17 bases between them. This CDR3 has 14 amino acids. The CDR3 coding sequence is TGTGCCAGTTCCTTCCTCGGCCGGACTGAAAAACTGTTTTTT. It codes for CASSFLGRTEKLFF. Filled out from reference TRBV19 and TRBJ1-4, the complete variable domain reads DGGITQSPKYLFRKEGQNVTLSCEQNLNHDAMYWYRQDPGQGLRLIYYSQIVNDFQKGDIAEGYSVSREKKESFPLTVTSAQKNPTAFYLCASSFLGRTEKLFFGSGTQLSVL.

This clonotype was seen a handful of times. The chain has TRBV5-4 and TRBJ1-1, with no clear D. Deletions cut 0 bases from V and 6 bases from J, with 6 bases between. Germline CDR1 and CDR2: SGHNT and YYREEE (reference sequence). The CDR3 totals 12 residues. The CDR3 reads CASSLAAAEAFF. The CDR3, as DNA: TGTGCCAGCAGCTTGGCGGCGGCTGAAGCTTTCTTT.

The chain joins TRBV28 to TRBJ1-5; 10 bases line up with TRBD1. The V gene's germline CDR1 is MDHEN and CDR2 SYDVKM. This CDR3 comprises 16 residues. Trimming removed 6 bases from V and 2 bases from J; junction bases left unmatched: 7. This chain's CDR3 is CASRPTGGGGNQPQHF. The DNA for the CDR3 is TGTGCCAGCAGGCCGACAGGGGGCGGGGGCAATCAGCCCCAGCATTTT.